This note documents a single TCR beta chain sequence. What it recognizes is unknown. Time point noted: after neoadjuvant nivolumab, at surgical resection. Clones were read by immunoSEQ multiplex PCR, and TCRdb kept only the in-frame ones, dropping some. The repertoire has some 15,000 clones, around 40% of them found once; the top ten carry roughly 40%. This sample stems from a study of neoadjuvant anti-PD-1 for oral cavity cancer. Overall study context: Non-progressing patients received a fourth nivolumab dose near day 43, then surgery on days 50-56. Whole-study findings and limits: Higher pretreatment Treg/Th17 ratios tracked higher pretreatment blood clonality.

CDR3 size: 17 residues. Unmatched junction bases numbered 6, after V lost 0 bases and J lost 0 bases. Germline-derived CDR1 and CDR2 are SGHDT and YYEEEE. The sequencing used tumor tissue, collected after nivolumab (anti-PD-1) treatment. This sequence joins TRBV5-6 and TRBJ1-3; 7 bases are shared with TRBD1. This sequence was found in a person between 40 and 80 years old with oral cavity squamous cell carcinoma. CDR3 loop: CASSLALTGSSGNTIYF. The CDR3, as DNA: TGTGCCAGCAGCTTGGCCCTGACAGGGTCCTCTGGAAACACCATATATTTT.